The rows below give T cell receptor beta chains drawn from one sample of a study of cytomegalovirus exposure and HLA in healthy donors. Method: immunoSEQ multiplex PCR; TCRdb's copy keeps in-frame clones and lacks some. The table records about 64,000 clones, 77% of them present only once. The source material was PBMCs. All receptors derive from a male donor in good health and CMV-seropositive. CDR3s include the opening cysteine and the closing phenylalanine or tryptophan. D genes are given only for firm matches. Rows may omit the clone size; those that give it use once, few, many or a size class.

J: TRBJ1-1
size: NA
D: TRBD1
V: TRBV9
DNA: TGTGCCAGCAGCGTACCGACAGGGGTCACTGAAGCTTTCTTT
CDR3: CASSVPTGVTEAFF

J: TRBJ1-2
size: NA
D: NA
V: TRBV9
DNA: TGTGCCAGCAGCGTAGAGTCAGGGGCCCCCCTCTATGGCTACACCTTC
CDR3: CASSVESGAPLYGYTF

J: TRBJ1-4
size: NA
D: TRBD1
V: TRBV25-1
DNA: TGTGCCAGCAGTGACGGACAGGGGGATGTTGAAAAACTGTTTTTT
CDR3: CASSDGQGDVEKLFF

J: TRBJ1-4
size: NA
D: NA
V: TRBV4-3
DNA: TGCGCCAGCAGCCAAGATCTGAGGGAGGAAAAACTGTTTTTT
CDR3: CASSQDLREEKLFF

J: TRBJ2-2
size: NA
D: TRBD1
V: TRBV4-3
DNA: TGCGCCAGCAGCCCTCGGACAGGGGCCGGGGAGCTGTTTTTT
CDR3: CASSPRTGAGELFF

J: TRBJ1-4
size: few
D: NA
V: TRBV19
DNA: TGTGCCAGTAGTGAAGGGAGTGAAAAACTGTTTTTT
CDR3: CASSEGSEKLFF

J: TRBJ1-6
size: NA
D: TRBD1
V: TRBV4-1
DNA: TGCGCCAGCAGCGCCGGGACAGGGGGATCACCCCTCCACTTT
CDR3: CASSAGTGGSPLHF

J: TRBJ2-1
size: once
D: NA
V: TRBV9
DNA: TGTGCCAGCAGCGTAGAAGGACAGACAACTAGGTACAATGAGCAGTTCTTC
CDR3: CASSVEGQTTRYNEQFF

J: TRBJ1-2
size: NA
D: TRBD1
V: TRBV4-2
DNA: TGTGCCAGCAGCCCTGAGGGGGCAAGGGGCTACACCTTC
CDR3: CASSPEGARGYTF

J: TRBJ2-1
size: NA
D: TRBD2
V: TRBV5-4
DNA: TGTGCCAGCAGCTCTCAGACTAGCATTGTTAACGATGAGCAGTTCTTC
CDR3: CASSSQTSIVNDEQFF

J: TRBJ2-7
size: NA
D: TRBD1
V: TRBV7-9
DNA: TGTGCCAGCAGCTTAGTAGTGACAGGGGGATCCTACGAGCAGTACTTC
CDR3: CASSLVVTGGSYEQYF

J: TRBJ1-2
size: once
D: NA
V: TRBV28
DNA: TGTGCCAGCAGTTTGCCCCCGTGGACAGTGAATAACTATGGCTACACCTTC
CDR3: CASSLPPWTVNNYGYTF

J: TRBJ1-2
size: NA
D: TRBD1
V: TRBV9
DNA: TGTGCCAGCAGCGGAACCGGGACAGGGGCCCGGTCTACGCGCTACACCTTC
CDR3: CASSGTGTGARSTRYTF

J: TRBJ1-2
size: NA
D: NA
V: TRBV7-3
DNA: TGTGCCAGCAGGCCTCATACAGAGGGAGGTCTCACCTTC
CDR3: CASRPHTEGGLTF

J: TRBJ1-2
size: once
D: NA
V: TRBV6-5
DNA: TGTGCCAGCAGTCACGGGTCGTCTTATGGCTACACCTTC
CDR3: CASSHGSSYGYTF

J: TRBJ2-7
size: few
D: NA
V: TRBV6-6
DNA: TGTGCCAGCAGTTACAGGTGGACAGACTCCTACGAGCAGTACTTC
CDR3: CASSYRWTDSYEQYF

J: TRBJ2-3
size: NA
D: NA
V: TRBV6-4
DNA: TGTGCCAGCAGTGACGTTCACGGAGGATTTAGCACAGATACGCAGTATTTT
CDR3: CASSDVHGGFSTDTQYF

J: TRBJ1-1
size: few
D: TRBD1
V: TRBV28
DNA: TGTGCCAGCATATACAGGGGGCTGCTATGGCAGGGCACTGAAGCTTTCTTT
CDR3: CASIYRGLLWQGTEAFF

J: TRBJ2-1
size: once
D: NA
V: TRBV10-3
DNA: TGTGCCATCAGTGAATCGGACTACGGGAATGAGCAGTTCTTC
CDR3: CAISESDYGNEQFF

J: TRBJ1-2
size: NA
D: TRBD1
V: TRBV6-5
DNA: TGTGCCAGCAGTTACTCCGGGACAGCAAATGGCTACACCTTC
CDR3: CASSYSGTANGYTF

J: TRBJ1-1
size: NA
D: NA
V: TRBV6-5
DNA: TGTGCCACCGCAACAGTTCCGAACACTGAAGCTTTCTTT
CDR3: CATATVPNTEAFF

J: TRBJ2-5
size: once
D: NA
V: TRBV30
DNA: TGTGCCTGGAGTGTAGTTGGTGGCGGAACGACCCAGTACTTC
CDR3: CAWSVVGGGTTQYF